This T cell receptor beta chain was retrieved from a study of CD8 T cells in ankylosing spondylitis. Many counts were recorded for this clonotype. As yet, its antigen is unknown. Each CDR3 protein is one row after TCRdb ran MiXCR on the 5' RACE reads. Of some 220,000 distinct CDR3 sequences in the sample, more than 5.5% were seen once. Overall study results and limits: Characteristic of ankylosing spondylitis blood, it appeared, was a TCR beta motif comprising about eight highly homologous variants. Disease-linked clones displayed a CD8+ phenotype and appeared relatively rarely in peripheral blood. Earlier literature documents some of the motif variants in reactive arthritis synovial fluid and blood.

In germline, CDR1 is SGHDT, CDR2 YYEEEE. Trimming cost V 2 bases and J 3 bases, with 9 bases left between them. The CDR3 is 13 amino acids. This chain joins TRBV5-6 and TRBJ2-7; no clear D. The specimen was blood, either unsorted or a sorted T cell fraction (not recorded which). The receptor comes from a male donor with ankylosing spondylitis. The CDR3 nucleotides read TGTGCCAGCAGCTTTGGTGACAACTACGAGCAGTACTTC. It is translated as CASSFGDNYEQYF.